This passage covers 12 T cell receptor beta chains from one sample sequenced in a study of blood T cell repertoires in COVID-19 (dated by TCRdb to between 2020 and 2021). The library was obtained by the immunoSEQ multiplex PCR assay. This immuneACCESS table, as held by TCRdb, lists in-frame sequences with V and J called but not all clones. Of the missing ones, under half trace to an unresolved V gene in checked studies; the others have no known cause. The sample yields 200,000 to 300,000 clones; just under 90% were counted once. The ten largest clones represent 3.5% to 4% of the sample. The sample taken for sequencing was PBMCs or T cells enriched from blood (not recorded which). The receptors derive from a woman between 25 and 40 years old with acute COVID-19.

The rearrangement uses TRBV12-3 or TRBV12-4 and TRBJ1-2; unclear D gene. Deletions cut 3 bases from V and 2 bases from J, with 7 bases between. The CDR3 length is 13 residues. CDR3 sequence: CASSFTANYGYTF. As DNA, the CDR3 is TGTGCCAGCAGTTTTACAGCAAACTATGGCTACACCTTC.

The genes are TRBV28 and TRBJ1-5; no clear D gene. V dropped 6 bases and J dropped 0 bases, with 12 bases sitting between them. This CDR3 has 15 amino acids. The germline V gene encodes CDR1 MDHEN and CDR2 SYDVKM. The CDR3 here is CASSPLAGSNQPQHF. In DNA form, the CDR3 reads TGTGCCAGCAGCCCGTTGGCGGGTAGCAATCAGCCCCAGCATTTT.

The rearrangement joins TRBV19 to TRBJ1-2; D gene ambiguous. Germline values: CDR1 LNHDA, CDR2 SQIVND (reference sequence). The V end lost 6 bases, the J end lost 4 bases, and 9 bases lay between the germline ends. The CDR3 contains 12 residues. In nucleotides, the CDR3 is TGTGCCAGTAGCAGGCGGGGCTATGGCTACACCTTC. Protein sequence: CASSRRGYGYTF.

The DNA for the CDR3 is TGTGCCAGCTCACTACTACAGGGTAGGGATGAAAAACTGTTTTTT. It codes for CASSLLQGRDEKLFF. The rearrangement links TRBV18 to TRBJ1-4; perhaps TRBD1 as D (6 bases). With 4 bases removed from V and 6 bases from J, the gap between germline ends came to 15 bases. CDR1 is KGHSH and CDR2 is LQKENI in the germline V gene. The CDR3 covers 15 residues. The entire variable domain, with the rest obtained from reference TRBV18 and TRBJ1-4, is as follows: NAGVMQNPRHLVRRRGQEARLRCSPMKGHSHVYWYRQLPEEGLKFMVYLQKENIIDESGMPKERFSAEFPKEGPSILRIQQVVRGDSAAYFCASSLLQGRDEKLFFGSGTQLSVL.

The chain carries TRBV29-1 and TRBJ2-7; D unclear. CDR1 is SQVTM and CDR2 is ANQGSEA in the germline V gene. V dropped 2 bases and J dropped 9 bases, with 11 bases sitting between them. This CDR3 has 11 residues. The CDR3 DNA reads as TGCAGCGTTGAATTAGTATCCCGGCAGTACTTC. This translates into CSVELVSRQYF.

V is TRBV2 and J is TRBJ2-7; a possible D gene is TRBD2 (5 bases). V was pared by 5 bases and J by 0 bases, with 11 bases between. This CDR3 is built from 14 residues. Germline CDR1 is SNHLY and CDR2 is FYNNEI. The DNA of the CDR3 is TGTGCCAGCAGTACGGGATCGCGCTCCTACGAGCAGTACTTC. Its protein product is CASSTGSRSYEQYF. Filled out from reference TRBV2 and TRBJ2-7, the complete variable domain reads EPEVTQTPSHQVTQMGQEVILRCVPISNHLYFYWYRQILGQKVEFLVSFYNNEISEKSEIFDDQFSVERPDGSNFTLKIRSTKLEDSAMYFCASSTGSRSYEQYFGPGTRLTVT.

This chain uses TRBV10-3 with TRBJ1-2, with 8 bases that match TRBD1. Germline trimming cut 6 bases from V and 3 bases from J; bases unmatched to any gene: 12. The germline V gene has CDR1 ENHRY and CDR2 SYGVKD. This CDR3 region has 16 residues. The CDR3 is CAISADTDRDYYGYTF. In DNA form, the CDR3 reads TGTGCCATCAGCGCGGACACGGACAGGGACTACTATGGCTACACCTTC.

This clone has only one observation. The chain links TRBV7-9 to TRBJ2-5; TRBD2 matches 14 bases. Germline CDR1 is SEHNR and CDR2 is FQNEAQ (reference sequence). Unmatched junction bases numbered 2, after V lost 1 base and J lost 10 bases. This CDR3 has 14 amino acids. CDR3 nucleotides: TGTGCCAGCAGCTTAGTTGGACTAGCGGGGGGCCAGTACTTC. Protein: CASSLVGLAGGQYF.

The chain joins TRBV20-1 to TRBJ1-5; no firm D call. The germline gives CDR1 DFQATT, CDR2 SNEGSKA (reference sequence). This CDR3 contains 13 residues. V was shortened by 3 bases and J by 7 bases, with 13 bases between the two germline ends. The CDR3 reads CSASPTRSQPQHF. The CDR3, as DNA: TGCAGTGCTAGTCCTACTCGAAGCCAGCCCCAGCATTTT.

This chain uses TRBV27 with TRBJ1-2; 7 positions match TRBD1. This CDR3 comprises 15 residues. V shed 5 bases, J shed 8 bases, and the junction held 14 bases outside the gene matches. CDR1 and CDR2 (germline): MNHEY, SMNVEV (reference sequence). The CDR3 here is CASSPPGQSAWGYTF. CDR3 DNA sequence: TGTGCCAGCAGTCCTCCGGGACAGAGTGCTTGGGGCTACACCTTC.

The rearrangement uses TRBV2 and TRBJ2-7; perhaps TRBD1 as D (6 bases). The CDR3 totals 15 residues. In germline, CDR1 is SNHLY, CDR2 FYNNEI. V was clipped by 5 bases and J by 0 bases, with 14 bases between them. CDR3: CASSRDIVTSYEQYF. In DNA, the CDR3 is TGTGCCAGCAGTCGGGACATCGTAACCTCCTACGAGCAGTACTTC. Drawing the rest from reference TRBV2 and TRBJ2-7, the complete variable domain is EPEVTQTPSHQVTQMGQEVILRCVPISNHLYFYWYRQILGQKVEFLVSFYNNEISEKSEIFDDQFSVERPDGSNFTLKIRSTKLEDSAMYFCASSRDIVTSYEQYFGPGTRLTVT.

The J gene is TRBJ1-3, the V gene TRBV4-1; D is unresolved. This CDR3 contains 16 residues. The germline CDR1 and CDR2 sequences are MGHRA and YSYEKL. V was trimmed by 0 bases and J by 0 bases, leaving 9 bases between them. This CDR3 is CASSQESPYSGNTIYF. The CDR3, as DNA: TGCGCCAGCAGCCAAGAGTCCCCGTACTCTGGAAACACCATATATTTT.